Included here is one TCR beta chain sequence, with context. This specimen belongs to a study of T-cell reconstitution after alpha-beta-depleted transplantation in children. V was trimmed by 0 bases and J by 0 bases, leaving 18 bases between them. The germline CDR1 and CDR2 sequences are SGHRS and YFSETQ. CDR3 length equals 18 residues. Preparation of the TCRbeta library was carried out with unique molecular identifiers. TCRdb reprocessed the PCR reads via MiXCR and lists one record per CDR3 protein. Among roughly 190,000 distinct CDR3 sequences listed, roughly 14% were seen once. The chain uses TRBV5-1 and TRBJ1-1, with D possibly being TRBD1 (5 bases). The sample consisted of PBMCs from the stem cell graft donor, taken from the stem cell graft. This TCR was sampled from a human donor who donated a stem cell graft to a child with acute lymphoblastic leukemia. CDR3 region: CASSLGPRDGGMNTEAFF. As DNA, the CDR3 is TGCGCCAGCAGCTTGGGTCCCCGGGACGGAGGTATGAACACTGAAGCTTTCTTT.